This T cell receptor (beta chain) was sequenced during a study of cytomegalovirus exposure and HLA in healthy donors. Regarding the study as a whole: A later analysis linked a missense DCLRE1C variant to TCR beta V- and J-gene trimming. A later analysis showed that HLA-associated TCR beta chains had undergone more clonal expansion than equally common others. Cytomegalovirus status was reportedly diagnosed by the classifier with high sensitivity and specificity.

PCR involved 60 Vbeta and 13 Jbeta primers. Libraries were prepared by immunoSEQ multiplex PCR; TCRdb keeps only in-frame clonotypes and omits some of them. The sample yields around 270,000 clones, about 80% seen once. As for this clone: The antigen is undetermined.

Germline loops: CDR1 SGHVS, CDR2 FNYEAQ. The CDR3 is 17 amino acids. Trimming shortened V by 2 bases and J by 7 bases, and 24 bases separated the two germline ends. The receptor was isolated from a girl aged 2 to 10 in good health and CMV-seronegative. The sequencing sample was made of PBMCs. The chain joins TRBV7-6 to TRBJ2-7; a possible D gene is TRBD1 (5 bases). The CDR3 DNA follows: TGTGCCAGCAGCTTAACATTACAGGTTGGAAGGACGGAAGAGCAGTACTTC. Amino acids: CASSLTLQVGRTEEQYF. Looking up the rest from reference TRBV7-6 and TRBJ2-7 gives the full variable domain: GAGVSQSPRYKVTKRGQDVALRCDPISGHVSLYWYRQALGQGPEFLTYFNYEAQQDKSGLPNDRFSAERPEGSISTLTIQRTEQRDSAMYRCASSLTLQVGRTEEQYFGPGTRLTVT.